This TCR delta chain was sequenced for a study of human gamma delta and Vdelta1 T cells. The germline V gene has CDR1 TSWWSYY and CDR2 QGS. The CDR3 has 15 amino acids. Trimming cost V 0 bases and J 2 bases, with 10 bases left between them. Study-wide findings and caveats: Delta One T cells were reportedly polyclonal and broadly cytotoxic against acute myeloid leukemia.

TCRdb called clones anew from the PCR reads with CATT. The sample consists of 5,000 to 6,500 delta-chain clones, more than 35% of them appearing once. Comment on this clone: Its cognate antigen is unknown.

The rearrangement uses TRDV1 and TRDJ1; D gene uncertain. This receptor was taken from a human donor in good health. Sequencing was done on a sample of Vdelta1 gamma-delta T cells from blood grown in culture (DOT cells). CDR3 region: CALGELLNHTDKLIF. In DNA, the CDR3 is TGTGCTCTTGGGGAACTCCTGAACCATACCGATAAACTCATCTTT.